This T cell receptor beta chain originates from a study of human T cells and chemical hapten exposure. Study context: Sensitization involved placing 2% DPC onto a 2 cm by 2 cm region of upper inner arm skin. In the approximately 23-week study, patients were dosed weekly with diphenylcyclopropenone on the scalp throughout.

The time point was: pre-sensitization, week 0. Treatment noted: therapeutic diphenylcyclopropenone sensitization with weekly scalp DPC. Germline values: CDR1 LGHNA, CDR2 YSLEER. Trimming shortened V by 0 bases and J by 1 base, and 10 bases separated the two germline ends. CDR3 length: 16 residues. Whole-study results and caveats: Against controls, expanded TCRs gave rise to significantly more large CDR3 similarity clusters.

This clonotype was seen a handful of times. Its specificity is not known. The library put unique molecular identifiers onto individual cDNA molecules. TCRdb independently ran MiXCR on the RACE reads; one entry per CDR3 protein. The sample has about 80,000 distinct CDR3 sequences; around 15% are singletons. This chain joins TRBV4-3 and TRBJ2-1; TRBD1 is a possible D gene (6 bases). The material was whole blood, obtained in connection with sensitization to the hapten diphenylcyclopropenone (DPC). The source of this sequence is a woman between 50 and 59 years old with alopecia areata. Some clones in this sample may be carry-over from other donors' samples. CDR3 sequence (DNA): TGCGCCAGCAGCCAAGAACACAGGGTGTCCTACAATGAGCAGTTCTTC. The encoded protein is CASSQEHRVSYNEQFF.